Sequencing of this T cell receptor beta chain was carried out in a study of beta chain features in type 1 diabetes. Findings of the study overall: For Type 1 diabetes patients, all four CD4+ subsets carried TCRB CDR3s that were moderately but significantly shorter.

Note on this clone: No antigen is known for it.

CDR1 and CDR2 (germline): MRHNA, SNTAGT. Trimming took off 3 bases at V and 4 bases at J, with 6 bases between the two ends. The CDR3 contains 12 residues. The authors reverse transcribed all of the isolated RNA, so sequencing captured expressed TCRB transcripts. The average output of naive, central memory and regulatory T cell samples was millions of reads. Only in-frame clones appear in the TCRdb table, and some are missing; sequencing was by immunoSEQ multiplex PCR. The sample has 140,000 or so clones, about 10% seen once; the top ten hold roughly 1.4%. This receptor was obtained from a man in his late teens or twenties in good health. This sequence joins TRBV6-4 and TRBJ2-5; D not resolved. Specimen: naive CD4+ T cells from blood. The CDR3 DNA follows: TGTGCCAGCAGTGATGTTCGAGAGACCCAGTACTTC. This translates into CASSDVRETQYF.